This is a list of T cell receptor beta chains from one sample in a study of shared clonotypes between healthy human individuals. Produced via immunoSEQ multiplex PCR; TCRdb's table is partial and in-frame only. In the table there are about 470,000 clones, roughly 83% of which are singletons. Sequencing used PBMCs. The receptors originated from a woman in her forties in good health. Some clones in this sample may be carry-over from other donors' samples. Each CDR3 is given with its conserved first and last residue. The D gene is left open where the match is weak. Rows give clone size only sometimes, using once, few, many, or a class for an expanded clone.

15,.,TRBJ2-5,few,TRBV7-2,TGTGCCAGCAGCTACCCCGGGACTCAGCAAGAGACCCAGTACTTC,CASSYPGTQQETQYF
17,TRBD2,TRBJ2-1,.,TRBV5-1,TGCGCCAGCAGCTTGGGTTCCAGCGGGAGGTTCTACAATGAGCAGTTCTTC,CASSLGSSGRFYNEQFF
14,.,TRBJ2-7,.,TRBV10-3,TGTGCCATCAGTGAGGAGATCCGGGAGTCTGAGCAGTACTTC,CAISEEIRESEQYF
18,.,TRBJ2-1,.,TRBV4-3,TGCGCCAGCAGCCAAGATGTTAACCGACATGGGGTATACAATGAGCAGTTCTTC,CASSQDVNRHGVYNEQFF
15,TRBD1,TRBJ1-4,.,TRBV6-1,TGTGCCAGCAGTCCCCGACAGGGCTGGGACGAAAAACTGTTTTTT,CASSPRQGWDEKLFF
15,.,TRBJ2-5,.,TRBV4-1,TGCGCCAGCAGCCAAGAAGACGGGGTACAAGAGACCCAGTACTTC,CASSQEDGVQETQYF
16,.,TRBJ2-6,once,TRBV19,TGTGCCAGTAGTGGCCATCGGGGGTTCGGGGCCAACGTCCTGACTTTC,CASSGHRGFGANVLTF
13,.,TRBJ2-7,once,TRBV6-1,TGTGCCAGCAGTGAGTCTCAAAATCGCGAGCAGTACTTC,CASSESQNREQYF
13,.,TRBJ2-2,.,TRBV4-3,TGCGCCAGCAGCCTTGACGGACCCGGGGAGCTGTTTTTT,CASSLDGPGELFF
16,.,TRBJ2-2,.,TRBV9,TGTGCCAGCAGCGCCACCCGCGGGACGAACACCGGGGAGCTGTTTTTT,CASSATRGTNTGELFF
12,TRBD2,TRBJ2-5,.,TRBV7-9,TGTGCCAGCAGCCGGACTAGTGAGACCCAGTACTTC,CASSRTSETQYF
14,.,TRBJ2-7,.,TRBV7-2,TGTGCCAGCAGCTTAACGGTTCTATCCTACGAGCAGTACTTC,CASSLTVLSYEQYF
17,TRBD1,TRBJ2-2,once,TRBV4-3,TGCGCCAGCAGCCAAGATTTACCAGACAGGGGCACCGGGGAGCTGTTTTTT,CASSQDLPDRGTGELFF
14,.,TRBJ2-5,.,TRBV9,TGTGCCAGCAACCCCTCCGGGAGTGGAGAGACCCAGTACTTC,CASNPSGSGETQYF
13,.,TRBJ2-7,once,TRBV7-2,TGTGCCAGCAGCTTAGAGCGGCAGGCTGAGCAGTACTTC,CASSLERQAEQYF
15,TRBD1,TRBJ1-5,.,TRBV2,TGTGCCAGCATCCAGCAGGGGGGTAGCAATCAGCCCCAGCATTTT,CASIQQGGSNQPQHF
12,.,TRBJ2-7,few,TRBV5-1,TGCGCCAGCAGCCGGGACAACTACGAGCAGTACTTC,CASSRDNYEQYF
12,.,TRBJ2-5,.,TRBV11-2,TGTGCCAGCAGGGAGTTCCAAGAGACCCAGTACTTC,CASREFQETQYF
15,TRBD1,TRBJ2-7,.,TRBV7-6,TGTGCCAGCAGCACCGGTGGCGGGACAGGCTACGAGCAGTACTTC,CASSTGGGTGYEQYF
15,.,TRBJ2-7,.,TRBV27,TGTGCCAGCAGTTTGACGACTGTGGTCTCCTACGAGCAGTACTTC,CASSLTTVVSYEQYF
15,TRBD1,TRBJ2-1,.,TRBV5-1,TGCGCCAGCAGCATGGGGACAGCTTCCTACAATGAGCAGTTCTTC,CASSMGTASYNEQFF
15,TRBD2,TRBJ2-1,.,TRBV4-2,TGTGCCAGCAGCCAAGATAGCGGGAGGGCCAATGAGCAGTTCTTC,CASSQDSGRANEQFF
15,TRBD1,TRBJ1-1,.,TRBV28,TGTGCCAGCAGTCCTTACAGGGGGCGGGGCACTGAAGCTTTCTTT,CASSPYRGRGTEAFF
16,TRBD2,TRBJ2-1,few,TRBV7-9,TGTGCCAGCAGCGTCAGTACGGGACTAGCGGGGTATGAGCAGTTCTTC,CASSVSTGLAGYEQFF
13,.,TRBJ2-2,.,TRBV7-3,TGTGCCAGCAGCTTAGACCGTAACGGGGAGCTGTTTTTT,CASSLDRNGELFF
16,TRBD2,TRBJ2-7,once,TRBV27,TGTGCCAGCAGTAGTCTAGCGGGAGGGAGCTCCTACGAGCAGTACTTC,CASSSLAGGSSYEQYF
15,.,TRBJ1-1,.,TRBV7-2,TGTGCCAGCAGCTTAGTAGGGACCACGAACACTGAAGCTTTCTTT,CASSLVGTTNTEAFF
14,.,TRBJ2-3,.,TRBV29-1,TGCAGCGTTGCCGAGGACCCCAGAGTTGATACGCAGTATTTT,CSVAEDPRVDTQYF
19,TRBD2,TRBJ2-2,.,TRBV4-2,TGTGCCAGCAGCCAAGCGGATCAATCTAGCGGGAGTTCCGCCGGGGAGCTGTTTTTT,CASSQADQSSGSSAGELFF
18,.,TRBJ2-2,few,TRBV4-2,TGTGCCAGCAGCCAAGCAGGTCGGCTAGCGATGCGCACCGGGGAGCTGTTTTTT,CASSQAGRLAMRTGELFF
19,.,TRBJ1-2,.,TRBV30,TGTGCCTGGAGCCTGTTAAATCGGCTTCGACCAGGGAGTAACTATGGCTACACCTTC,CAWSLLNRLRPGSNYGYTF
15,.,TRBJ2-7,.,TRBV19,TGTGCCAGTAGTTCTCCGGGACACCTTTCCTACGAGCAGTACTTC,CASSSPGHLSYEQYF
16,.,TRBJ2-1,.,TRBV4-3,TGCGCCAGCAGCCCAAGGGCGGGCGAGGGGGGGAATGAGCAGTTCTTC,CASSPRAGEGGNEQFF
17,TRBD2,TRBJ2-2,.,TRBV7-3,TGTGCCAGCAGTCCCCTAGCCCCGGGACTAGCGGGAGGGGAGCTGTTTTTT,CASSPLAPGLAGGELFF
14,.,TRBJ2-1,.,TRBV18,TGTGCCAGCTCACCAAGGACGGACTACAATGAGCAGTTCTTC,CASSPRTDYNEQFF
16,.,TRBJ1-2,.,TRBV23-1,TGCGCCAGCAGTGGGGTCCCGTCCCGGTTGGGGTATGGCTACACCTTC,CASSGVPSRLGYGYTF
13,TRBD2,TRBJ2-1,.,TRBV29-1,TGCAGCGTTGAAGGCGGGAGGAACAATGAGCAGTTCTTC,CSVEGGRNNEQFF
15,TRBD2,TRBJ2-1,.,TRBV4-2,TGTGCCAGCAGCCGAATCAGCGGGATAGTCGATGAGCAGTTCTTC,CASSRISGIVDEQFF
16,TRBD1,TRBJ2-2,.,TRBV12-5,TGTGCTAGTGGTTTTTGGACAGGGGGAGGGACCGGGGAGCTGTTTTTT,CASGFWTGGGTGELFF